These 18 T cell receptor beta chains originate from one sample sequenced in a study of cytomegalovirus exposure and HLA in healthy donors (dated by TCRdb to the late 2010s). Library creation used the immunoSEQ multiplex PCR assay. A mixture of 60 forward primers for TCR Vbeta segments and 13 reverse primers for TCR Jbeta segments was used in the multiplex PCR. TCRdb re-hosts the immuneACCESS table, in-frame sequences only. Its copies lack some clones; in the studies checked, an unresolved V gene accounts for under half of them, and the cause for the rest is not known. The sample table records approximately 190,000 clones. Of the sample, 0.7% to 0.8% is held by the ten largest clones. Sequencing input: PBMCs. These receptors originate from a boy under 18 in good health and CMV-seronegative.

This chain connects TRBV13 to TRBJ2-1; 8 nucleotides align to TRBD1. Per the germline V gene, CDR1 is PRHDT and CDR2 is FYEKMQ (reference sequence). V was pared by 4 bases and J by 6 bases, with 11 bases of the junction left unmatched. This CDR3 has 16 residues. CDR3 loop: CASSSDRGERSNEQFF. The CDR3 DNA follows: TGTGCCAGCAGCTCAGACAGGGGAGAGAGATCCAATGAGCAGTTCTTC.

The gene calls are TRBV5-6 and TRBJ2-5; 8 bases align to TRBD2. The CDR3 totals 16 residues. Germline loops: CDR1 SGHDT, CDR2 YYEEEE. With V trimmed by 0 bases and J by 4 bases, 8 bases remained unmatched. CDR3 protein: CASSLVRLAGRETQYF. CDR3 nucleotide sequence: TGTGCCAGCAGCTTGGTGAGGCTAGCGGGCCGAGAGACCCAGTACTTC.

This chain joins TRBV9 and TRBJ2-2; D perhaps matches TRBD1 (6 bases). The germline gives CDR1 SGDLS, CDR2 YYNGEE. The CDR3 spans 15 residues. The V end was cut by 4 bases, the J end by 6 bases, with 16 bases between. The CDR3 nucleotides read TGTGCCAGCAGCCCCGGGACAAGCAATGCCGGGGAGCTGTTTTTT. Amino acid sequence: CASSPGTSNAGELFF.

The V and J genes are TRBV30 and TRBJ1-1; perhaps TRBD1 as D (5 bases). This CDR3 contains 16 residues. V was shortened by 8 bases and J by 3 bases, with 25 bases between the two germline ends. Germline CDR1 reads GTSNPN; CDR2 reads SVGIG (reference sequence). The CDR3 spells CARGRSQGARDTEAFF. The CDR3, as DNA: TGTGCCCGCGGACGATCGCAGGGCGCAAGGGACACTGAAGCTTTCTTT.

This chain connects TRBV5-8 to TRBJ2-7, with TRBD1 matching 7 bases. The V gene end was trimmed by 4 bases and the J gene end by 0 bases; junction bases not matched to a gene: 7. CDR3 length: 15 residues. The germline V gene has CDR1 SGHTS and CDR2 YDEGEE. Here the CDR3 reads CASSPQGDPSYEQYF. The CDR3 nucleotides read TGTGCCAGCAGCCCGCAGGGGGATCCCTCCTACGAGCAGTACTTC.

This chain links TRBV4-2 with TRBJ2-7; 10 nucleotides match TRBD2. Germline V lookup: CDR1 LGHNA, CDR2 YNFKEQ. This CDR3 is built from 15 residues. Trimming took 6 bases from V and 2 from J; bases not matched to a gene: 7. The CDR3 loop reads CASSAGLAETYEQYF. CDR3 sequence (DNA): TGTGCCAGCAGTGCAGGACTAGCGGAGACCTACGAGCAGTACTTC.

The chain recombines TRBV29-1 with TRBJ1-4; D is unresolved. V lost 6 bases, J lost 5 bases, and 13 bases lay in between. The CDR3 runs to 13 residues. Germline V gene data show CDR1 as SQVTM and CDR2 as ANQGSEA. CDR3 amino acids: CSVLVSANEKLFF. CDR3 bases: TGCAGCGTCCTAGTTTCAGCGAATGAAAAACTGTTTTTT.

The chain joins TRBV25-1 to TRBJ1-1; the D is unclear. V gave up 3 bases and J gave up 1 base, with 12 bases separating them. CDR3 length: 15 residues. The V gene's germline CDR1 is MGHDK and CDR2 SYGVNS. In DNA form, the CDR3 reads TGTGCCAGCAGTGATCCCGGGCGGGGGAACACTGAAGCTTTCTTT. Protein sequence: CASSDPGRGNTEAFF.

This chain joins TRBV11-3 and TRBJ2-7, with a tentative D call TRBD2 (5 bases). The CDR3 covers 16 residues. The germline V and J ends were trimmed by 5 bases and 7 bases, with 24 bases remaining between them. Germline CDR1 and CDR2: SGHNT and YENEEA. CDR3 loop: CASSPGLGSWSGEQYF. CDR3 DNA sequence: TGTGCCAGCAGCCCAGGCTTGGGATCCTGGTCGGGGGAGCAGTACTTC.

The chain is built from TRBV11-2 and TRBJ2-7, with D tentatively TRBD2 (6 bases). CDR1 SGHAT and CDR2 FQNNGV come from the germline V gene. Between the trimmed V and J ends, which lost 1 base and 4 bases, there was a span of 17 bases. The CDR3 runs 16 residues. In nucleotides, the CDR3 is TGTGCCAGCAGCTTAGTTCGTGGGGGACTCAAATACGAGCAGTACTTC. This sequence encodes CASSLVRGGLKYEQYF. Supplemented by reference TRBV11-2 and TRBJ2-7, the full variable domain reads EAGVAQSPRYKIIEKRQSVAFWCNPISGHATLYWYQQILGQGPKLLIQFQNNGVVDDSQLPKDRFSAERLKGVDSTLKIQPAKLEDSAVYLCASSLVRGGLKYEQYFGPGTRLTVT.

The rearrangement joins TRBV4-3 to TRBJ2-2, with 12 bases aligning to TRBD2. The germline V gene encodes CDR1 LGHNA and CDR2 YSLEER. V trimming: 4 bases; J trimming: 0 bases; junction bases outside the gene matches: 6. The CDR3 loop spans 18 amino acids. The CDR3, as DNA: TGCGCCAGCAGCCGACGACTAGCGGGGGCATCGAACACCGGGGAGCTGTTTTTT. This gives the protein CASSRRLAGASNTGELFF.

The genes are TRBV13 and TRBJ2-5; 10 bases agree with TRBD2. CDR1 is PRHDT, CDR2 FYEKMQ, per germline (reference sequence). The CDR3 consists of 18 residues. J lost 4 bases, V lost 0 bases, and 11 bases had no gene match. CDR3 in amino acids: CASSLGIGLAVDAETQYF. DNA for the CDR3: TGTGCCAGCAGCTTAGGGATTGGACTAGCGGTGGACGCAGAGACCCAGTACTTC. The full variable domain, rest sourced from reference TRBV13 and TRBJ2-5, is AAGVIQSPRHLIKEKRETATLKCYPIPRHDTVYWYQQGPGQDPQFLISFYEKMQSDKGSIPDRFSAQQFSDYHSELNMSSLELGDSALYFCASSLGIGLAVDAETQYFGPGTRLLVL.

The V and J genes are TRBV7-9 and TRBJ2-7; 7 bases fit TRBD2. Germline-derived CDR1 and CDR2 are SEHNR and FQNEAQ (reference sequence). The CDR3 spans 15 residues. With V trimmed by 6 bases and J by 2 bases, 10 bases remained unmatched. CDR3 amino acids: CASREKRGPAYEQYF. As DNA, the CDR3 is TGTGCCAGCAGAGAGAAGCGGGGTCCCGCCTACGAGCAGTACTTC.

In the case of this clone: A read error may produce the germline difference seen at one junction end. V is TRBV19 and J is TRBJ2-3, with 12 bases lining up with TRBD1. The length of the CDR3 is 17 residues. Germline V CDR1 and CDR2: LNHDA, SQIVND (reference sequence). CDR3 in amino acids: CASRIDGTGGWSDTQYF. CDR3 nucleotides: TGTGCCAGTAGGATAGACGGGACAGGGGGCTGGTCAGATACGCAGTATTTT.

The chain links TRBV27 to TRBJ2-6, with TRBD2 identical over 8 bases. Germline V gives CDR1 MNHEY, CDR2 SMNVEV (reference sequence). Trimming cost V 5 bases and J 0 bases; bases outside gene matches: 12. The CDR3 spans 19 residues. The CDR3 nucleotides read TGTGCCAGCAGTACGCGGGGGGCTGAGCCCCACTCTGGGGCCAACGTCCTGACTTTC. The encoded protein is CASSTRGAEPHSGANVLTF. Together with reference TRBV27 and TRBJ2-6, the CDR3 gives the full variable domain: EAQVTQNPRYLITVTGKKLTVTCSQNMNHEYMSWYRQDPGLGLRQIYYSMNVEVTDKGDVPEGYKVSRKEKRNFPLILESPSPNQTSLYFCASSTRGAEPHSGANVLTFGAGSRLTVL.

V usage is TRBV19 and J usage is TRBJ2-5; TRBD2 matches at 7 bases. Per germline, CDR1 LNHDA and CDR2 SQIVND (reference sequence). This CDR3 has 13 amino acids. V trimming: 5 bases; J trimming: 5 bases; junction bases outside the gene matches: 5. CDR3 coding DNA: TGTGCCAGTAGTGAGACTAGCCTGGAGACCCAGTACTTC. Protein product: CASSETSLETQYF.

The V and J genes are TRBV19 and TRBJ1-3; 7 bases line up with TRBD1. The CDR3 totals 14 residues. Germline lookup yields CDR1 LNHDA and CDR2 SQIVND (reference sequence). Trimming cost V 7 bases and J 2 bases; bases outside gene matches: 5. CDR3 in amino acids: CASKGGWAGNTIYF. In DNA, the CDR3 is TGTGCCAGTAAAGGGGGCTGGGCTGGAAACACCATATATTTT.

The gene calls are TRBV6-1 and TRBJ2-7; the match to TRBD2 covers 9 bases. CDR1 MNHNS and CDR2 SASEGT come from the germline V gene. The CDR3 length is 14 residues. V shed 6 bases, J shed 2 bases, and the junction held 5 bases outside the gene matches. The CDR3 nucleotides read TGTGCCAGCAGCCGGGAGCGGGGGGCCTACGAGCAGTACTTC. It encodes CASSRERGAYEQYF.